Given below is one T cell receptor (beta chain) in context. Its matching antigen is unknown. This entry is derived from a study of Tregs in tolerant kidney transplant recipients. Profiled with immunoSEQ multiplex PCR; TCRdb holds only in-frame clones, not every one. The sample contains approximately 11,000 clones, about 93% of which appear only once. Study conclusions and caveats: The most relevant donor-specific Treg TCRbeta repertoire apparently came from expansion with activated donor B cells. Nucleotide sequences could not be compared across some patients' samples due to primer changes. Donor-specific Treg expansion exceeded global Treg expansion in tolerant patients, suggesting antigen drive. This study did not directly address biological reproducibility.

The TCR comes from a human patient who received a combined kidney and bone marrow transplant. The specimen comprised Tregs from blood cultured with allogeneic cells, sampled before the transplant.

CDR3 bases: TGTGCCGCCCGACGACTAGCGGGGTGGGGAGATACGCAGTATTTT. It yields the protein CAARRLAGWGDTQYF. This sequence joins TRBV6-5 and TRBJ2-3, with 11 bases identical to TRBD2. From germline, CDR1 is MNHEY and CDR2 SVGAGI. V lost 11 bases and J lost 5; bases outside the gene matches: 12. CDR3 size: 15 residues.